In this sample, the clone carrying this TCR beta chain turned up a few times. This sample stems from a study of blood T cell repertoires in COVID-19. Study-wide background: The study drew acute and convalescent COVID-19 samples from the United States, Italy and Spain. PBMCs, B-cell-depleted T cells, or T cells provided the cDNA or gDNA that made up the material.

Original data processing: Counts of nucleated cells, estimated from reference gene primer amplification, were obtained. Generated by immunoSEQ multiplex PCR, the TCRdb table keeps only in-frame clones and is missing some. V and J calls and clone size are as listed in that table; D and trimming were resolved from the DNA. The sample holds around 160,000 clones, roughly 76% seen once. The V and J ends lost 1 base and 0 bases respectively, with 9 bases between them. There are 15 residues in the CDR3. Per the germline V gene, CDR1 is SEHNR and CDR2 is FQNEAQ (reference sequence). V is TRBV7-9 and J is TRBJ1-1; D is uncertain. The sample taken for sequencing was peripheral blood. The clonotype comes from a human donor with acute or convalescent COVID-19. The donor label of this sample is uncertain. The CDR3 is CASSLGSVMNTEAFF. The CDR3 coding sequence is TGTGCCAGCAGCTTAGGCTCAGTCATGAACACTGAAGCTTTCTTT.